The clone carrying this TCR beta chain was detected many times. Time point defined: newly diagnosed GD, antithyroid drugs for less than 3 months. Extracted RNA from PBMCs served as the source of the TCR library. In building TCR beta libraries, iRepertoire HTBI primers were used together with Arm-PCR of CDR3 regions. Authors' analysis steps: Across all samples, just over 60 TRBV segments and around 15 TRBJ segments were identified. TCRdb reanalysed the multiplex PCR reads using MiXCR and keeps one entry per CDR3 protein. The V and J calls reflect TCRdb's pipeline rather than the authors' work. Altogether roughly 350,000 distinct CDR3 sequences are present, 15% to 20% being singletons, with the ten largest covering around 20%. This record belongs to a study of regulatory T cells in long-lasting Graves disease. The junction had 1 base not matched to a gene; V was cut back by 5 bases and J by 0 bases. This CDR3 spans 15 amino acids. CDR1 and CDR2 (germline): LGHDT, YNNKEL (reference sequence).

The sample was also reused in another study, on T cells in Graves' hyperthyroidism and ophthalmopathy.

The sample in question was peripheral blood mononuclear cells (PBMCs), obtained at new diagnosis, from a patient treated with antithyroid drugs. This TCR was sampled from a woman between 18 and 29 years old with Graves disease. V usage is TRBV3-1 and J usage is TRBJ2-2; 9 nucleotides line up with TRBD1. The CDR3 nucleotides are TGTGCCAGCAGCGGGGACAGGGCGAACACCGGGGAGCTGTTTTTT. As protein: CASSGDRANTGELFF.